This TCR beta chain was recovered during a study of cytomegalovirus exposure and HLA in healthy donors. Use of 60 Vbeta and 13 Jbeta primers characterized the PCR. The table came from immunoSEQ multiplex PCR; TCRdb's copy has only in-frame clones and leaves some out. The table lists around 71,000 clones, more than 60% of them singletons. As for the donors, each was a healthy bone marrow donor. The germline V gene encodes CDR1 DFQATT and CDR2 SNEGSKA (reference sequence). Trimming left V 3 bases short and J 2 bases short, with 4 bases between. There are 11 residues in the CDR3. The sample comprised PBMCs. V usage is TRBV20-1 and J usage is TRBJ2-5; no firm D call. This TCR was recovered from a male donor in good health and CMV-seropositive. The CDR3 bases are TGCAGTGCTAGGACACAAGAGACCCAGTACTTC. Amino acids: CSARTQETQYF.